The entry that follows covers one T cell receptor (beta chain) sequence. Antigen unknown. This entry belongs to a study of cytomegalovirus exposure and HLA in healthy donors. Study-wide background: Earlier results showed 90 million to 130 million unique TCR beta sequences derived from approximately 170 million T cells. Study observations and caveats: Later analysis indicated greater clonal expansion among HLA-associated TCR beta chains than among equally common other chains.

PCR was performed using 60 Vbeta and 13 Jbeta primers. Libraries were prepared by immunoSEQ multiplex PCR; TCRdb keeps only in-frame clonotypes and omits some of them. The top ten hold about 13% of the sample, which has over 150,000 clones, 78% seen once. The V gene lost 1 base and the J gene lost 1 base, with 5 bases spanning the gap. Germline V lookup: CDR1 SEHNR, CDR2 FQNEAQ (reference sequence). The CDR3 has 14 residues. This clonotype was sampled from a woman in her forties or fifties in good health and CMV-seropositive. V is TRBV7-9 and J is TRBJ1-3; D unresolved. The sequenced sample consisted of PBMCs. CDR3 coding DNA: TGTGCCAGCAGCTTAGTAGTATCTGGAAACACCATATATTTT. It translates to CASSLVVSGNTIYF.